What follows are 11 T cell receptor beta chains derived from one specimen sequenced in a study of spatial heterogeneity in lung cancer. TCRdb itself ran the 5' RACE reads through MiXCR, one entry per CDR3 protein. This sample has 25,000 to 35,000 distinct CDR3 sequences, with roughly 5.4% found just once. Time point denoted: blood at routine non-recurrence follow-up after resection. Here the sequenced sample was PBMCs, taken at follow-up. All receptors come from a female donor with early-stage non-small cell lung cancer.

This clonotype was seen many times. V is TRBV12-3 or TRBV12-4 and J is TRBJ2-3, with D uncertain. Trimming cost V 5 bases and J 2 bases, with 2 bases left between them. The CDR3 is 11 amino acids. In DNA, the CDR3 is TGTGCCAGCAGTATCACAGATACGCAGTATTTT. Its translation is CASSITDTQYF.

This clonotype came up many times. The genes are TRBV7-3 and TRBJ2-2; D call uncertain. Per the germline V gene, CDR1 is SGHTA and CDR2 is FQGTGA. Trimming stripped 1 base from V and 7 bases from J, with 10 bases between. The CDR3 totals 14 residues. In DNA, the CDR3 is TGTGCCAGCAGCTTAATGGGCGACGGCGGGGAGCTGTTTTTT. Translating gives CASSLMGDGGELFF.

This clonotype was counted many times. The chain is built from TRBV4-3 and TRBJ1-2; 8 nucleotides align to TRBD1. V lost 4 bases and J lost 8; bases outside the gene matches: 15. This CDR3 comprises 16 residues. From germline, CDR1 is LGHNA and CDR2 YSLEER. CDR3 nucleotide sequence: TGCGCCAGCAGCCTCACTCGGACAGGGACAGTTGGCGGCTACACCTTC. Its translation is CASSLTRTGTVGGYTF.

V usage is TRBV7-2 and J usage is TRBJ1-1, with 7 positions matching TRBD1. Germline CDR1 SGHTA, CDR2 FQGNSA. V trimming: 4 bases; J trimming: 2 bases; junction bases outside the gene matches: 4. The CDR3 has 14 residues. The CDR3 nucleotides read TGTGCCAGCAGCTCGGACAGGAACAACACTGAAGCTTTCTTT. This translates into CASSSDRNNTEAFF.

The table lists this clonotype with many counts. The CDR3 DNA reads TGTGCCAGCTCAAAGGGGTTGGACGAGCAGTACTTC. Translated: CASSKGLDEQYF. This chain links TRBV18 with TRBJ2-7; D may be TRBD1 (5 bases). The CDR3 extends over 12 amino acids. Germline values: CDR1 KGHSH, CDR2 LQKENI. V dropped 5 bases and J dropped 5 bases, with 10 bases sitting between them.

This clonotype was recorded at least ten times. The chain recombines TRBV27 with TRBJ2-5, with 8 bases lining up with TRBD1. J lost 5 bases, V lost 6 bases, and 14 bases had no gene match. The CDR3 contains 16 residues. Germline V CDR1 and CDR2: MNHEY, SMNVEV (reference sequence). The CDR3 DNA reads as TGTGCCAGCAGCCGGACAGGGATGGACCTAGGGGAGACCCAGTACTTC. It yields the protein CASSRTGMDLGETQYF.

The sample holds many counts of this clonotype. This sequence joins TRBV20-1 and TRBJ2-3; TRBD1 or TRBD2 may be the D gene (5 bases each). Germline loops: CDR1 DFQATT, CDR2 SNEGSKA (reference sequence). Trimming pared 7 bases from V and 4 bases from J, leaving 12 bases between. CDR3 length: 12 residues. The CDR3 DNA is TGCAGTGTCGCGAGGGGACCAGATACGCAGTATTTT. It translates to CSVARGPDTQYF.

This clonotype has only a few counts. The V gene is TRBV7-3, the J gene TRBJ2-2, with D perhaps TRBD1 (5 bases). V lost 5 bases to trimming and J lost 4 bases, with 14 bases between them. CDR3 length: 15 residues. The germline gives CDR1 SGHTA, CDR2 FQGTGA. CDR3 sequence (DNA): TGTGCCAGCAGCCGTGACAGTCCTCTCACCGGGGAGCTGTTTTTT. It yields the protein CASSRDSPLTGELFF.

The table lists this clonotype with many counts. The rearrangement links TRBV3-1 to TRBJ2-1, with 15 bases matching TRBD2. This CDR3 spans 17 amino acids. The V gene end was trimmed by 4 bases and the J gene end by 7 bases; junction bases not matched to a gene: 8. From germline, CDR1 is LGHDT and CDR2 YNNKEL (reference sequence). In DNA form, the CDR3 reads TGTGCCAGCAGCCGGACTAGCGGGGGGGCCTACGGGAATGAGCAGTTCTTC. Translating gives CASSRTSGGAYGNEQFF.

In this sample, this clonotype turned up many times. The chain uses TRBV6-5 and TRBJ2-7; D not certain. V lost 2 bases, J lost 0 bases, and 8 bases lay in between. There are 14 residues in the CDR3. CDR1 is MNHEY, CDR2 SVGAGI, per germline. The DNA of the CDR3 is TGTGCCAGCAGTTACACTCAGAGCTCCTACGAGCAGTACTTC. This translates into CASSYTQSSYEQYF.

In this sample, this clonotype turned up many times. V is TRBV29-1 and J is TRBJ1-2, with a weak D call TRBD1 (6 bases). Trimming pared 6 bases from V and 1 base from J, leaving 15 bases between. Germline CDR1 reads SQVTM; CDR2 reads ANQGSEA. This CDR3 contains 14 residues. CDR3 nucleotides: TGCAGCGTGGACCCACAGGGAGATAACTATGGCTACACCTTC. Protein sequence: CSVDPQGDNYGYTF.